This TCR beta chain was profiled in a study of PD-L1 blockade in urothelial cancer. Study at large: Prior regimens of chemotherapy numbered 0 to 3 per patient. Blood was analyzed 3 weeks (second dose) and 6 weeks after treatment start.

Study observations and caveats: Clonality of blood TCR below the median before treatment predicted better survival.

Generated by immunoSEQ multiplex PCR, the TCRdb table keeps only in-frame clones and is missing some. The profile shows about 80,000 clones, about 90% of them singletons. A word on this clone: Its antigen is currently unknown.

All patients carried locally advanced or metastatic urothelial carcinoma. The V segment lost 0 bases and the J segment 7 bases; nucleotides outside the gene matches: 6. This CDR3 comprises 15 residues. Per the germline V gene, CDR1 is MNHNS and CDR2 is SASEGT. The chain is built from TRBV6-1 and TRBJ1-5; 7 bases fit TRBD1. This specimen was PBMCs, taken around atezolizumab (anti-PD-L1) treatment. The sequence was obtained from a woman in her seventies with urothelial cancer. The CDR3 DNA sequence: TGTGCCAGCAGTGAAGCGGAGGGGGCCGGGCAGCCCCAGCATTTT. It encodes CASSEAEGAGQPQHF.